The clone carrying this T cell receptor beta chain was detected a few times. The antigen is not known. The CDR3 loop spans 16 amino acids. Germline CDR1 is SGHTS and CDR2 is YDEGEE. The ends were cut back, 1 base at V and 0 bases at J, with 11 bases in the middle. The sample comes from a study of T cells in Graves' hyperthyroidism and ophthalmopathy. Turning to the study itself: Peripheral blood specimens were obtained at initial diagnosis, prior to any treatment. General study results and limits: Most clonotypes expanded in the thyroid (above 0.001) were also present in blood.

Pregnant or lactating patients were excluded, as were those with uncontrolled infection or other autoimmune disease. What was amplified from RNA transcripts were TCR beta CDR3 regions. Using the HTBI primer set, a first-round RT-PCR was run on the TCR CDR3. TCRdb reprocessed the multiplex PCR reads with MiXCR, giving one entry per CDR3 protein. The profile shows about 330,000 distinct CDR3 sequences, roughly 13% of them singletons. This TCR came from a woman between 35 and 50 years old with Graves' ophthalmopathy. This chain uses TRBV5-8 with TRBJ1-5, with D tentatively TRBD1 (5 bases). Sequencing was done on a sample of blood. The CDR3 here is CASSLYGQLSNQPQHF. The CDR3 DNA sequence: TGTGCCAGCAGCTTGTACGGACAACTTAGCAATCAGCCCCAGCATTTT.